This TCR beta chain was identified during a study of CD8 T cells in Susac syndrome. The study, taken as a whole, reports: It was acknowledged in the study that the number of individuals who were included in its TCR sequencing and HLA analysis was relatively small.

V lost 6 bases and J lost 7, with 13 bases in between. CDR1 is SQVTM, CDR2 ANQGSEA, per germline. The CDR3 sequence is 12 residues long. CD8+ and CD4+ T cells circulating in blood were sequenced for TCR beta. RNA in amounts of about 0.45 to 1 ug was reverse transcribed with random hexamers. The CDR3 of TCR beta was amplified by immunoSEQ multiplex PCR across 54 Vbeta and 13 Jbeta. TCRdb ran MiXCR on the immunoSEQ multiplex PCR reads and lists one entry per CDR3 protein. The sample consists of 70,000 to 100,000 distinct CDR3 sequences, around 93% of them appearing once. A remark on this clonotype: Its antigen is still unknown.

Sequencing was performed on CD8+ T cells from PBMCs. V is TRBV29-1 and J is TRBJ2-1; a possible D gene is TRBD2 (5 bases). This TCR was sampled from a human donor in good health. The CDR3 spells CSVTDLGNEQFF. CDR3 in DNA: TGCAGCGTGACGGACTTGGGAAATGAGCAGTTCTTC.